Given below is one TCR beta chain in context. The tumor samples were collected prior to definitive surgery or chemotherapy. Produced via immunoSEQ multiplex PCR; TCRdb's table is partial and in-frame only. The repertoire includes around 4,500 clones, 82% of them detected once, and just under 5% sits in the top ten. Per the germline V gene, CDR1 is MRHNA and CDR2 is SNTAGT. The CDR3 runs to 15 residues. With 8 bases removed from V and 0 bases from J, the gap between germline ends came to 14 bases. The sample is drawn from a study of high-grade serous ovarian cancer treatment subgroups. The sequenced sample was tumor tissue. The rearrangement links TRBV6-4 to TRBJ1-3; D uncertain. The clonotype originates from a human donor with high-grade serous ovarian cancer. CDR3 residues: CASVGKGSSGNTIYF. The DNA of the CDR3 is TGTGCCAGCGTCGGCAAGGGTAGCTCTGGAAACACCATATATTTT.